This entry concerns a single T cell receptor beta chain. Antigen specificity is unknown. Clones were read by immunoSEQ multiplex PCR, and TCRdb kept only the in-frame ones, dropping some. The repertoire consists of roughly 20,000 clones, with around 27% occurring once and the leading ten covering approximately 7%. This sample stems from a study of sequential checkpoint blockade in melanoma. Study in general: First-line arms were nivolumab then ipilimumab, or the reverse, randomized 1:1. TCRβ was sequenced from DNA of some 97 pretreatment tumors. Matched biopsies came pretreatment and at week 13 for approximately 21 patients. Broader study findings: T-cell fraction and clonality followed PD-L1 and CD8+ counts, not mutational load.

Treatment: randomized to nivolumab then ipilimumab (arm A) or the reverse (arm B). Deletions cut 5 bases from V and 4 bases from J, with 18 bases between. The CDR3 consists of 16 residues. CDR1 is LNHNV and CDR2 is YYDKDF in the germline V gene (reference sequence). The chain recombines TRBV15 with TRBJ2-1; D possibly corresponds to TRBD1 (6 bases). The clonotype comes from a human donor with melanoma. Sequencing used tumor tissue (inferred from file names), obtained from a patient given nivolumab and ipilimumab in sequence. The CDR3 nucleotides are TGTGCCACCAGCGGGACGGCAGGGACAATTTACAATGAGCAGTTCTTC. Encoded protein: CATSGTAGTIYNEQFF.